This T cell receptor beta chain was profiled in a study of low-dose radiotherapy and immunotherapy resistance in tumors. Study overall: Daily intake of oral aspirin 300 mg by patients lasted four cycles and began on cycle 1 day 1.

The junction had 7 bases not matched to a gene; V was cut back by 7 bases and J by 6 bases. Germline V gene lookup returns CDR1 SQVTM and CDR2 ANQGSEA. The CDR3 contains 14 residues. Time point in this sample: after trial treatment. Sample treatment: LDRT plus nivolumab, ipilimumab, low-dose cyclophosphamide and aspirin (RACIN trial). Enrollment required an advanced solid tumor negative for tumor-infiltrating lymphocytes. With TRAV- and TRBV-specific primers, first-strand cDNA was made, covering the alpha and beta chains. TCRs were amplified for approximately 21 PCR cycles with a constant-region primer and V-primer adapter. With in vitro transcription, the isolated mRNA was amplified. TCRdb ran MiXCR on the reads and lists one entry per CDR3 protein. The table records roughly 95,000 distinct CDR3 sequences, roughly 20% of them present only once.

The origin of this receptor is a female donor with ovarian cancer. The source was PBMCs, collected after low-dose radiotherapy plus immunotherapy. The chain couples TRBV29-1 to TRBJ2-1; 12 nucleotides align to TRBD2. This CDR3 is CSGSLAGGGNEQFF. CDR3 bases: TGCAGCGGCTCGCTAGCGGGGGGGGGCAATGAGCAGTTCTTC.